The present T cell receptor (beta chain) was sequenced within a study of vaccination effects on CD4 cells after COVID-19. Generated by immunoSEQ multiplex PCR, the TCRdb table keeps only in-frame clones and is missing some. This sample has about 38,000 clones, with approximately 80% found just once. Regarding the study as a whole: The study found marked clonal contraction of infection- and vaccine-induced clones late after vaccination.

In the case of this clone: The antigen is unknown.

With V trimmed by 4 bases and J by 5 bases, 10 bases remained unmatched. Germline-derived CDR1 and CDR2 are SGHKS and YYEKEE (reference sequence). CDR3 length: 15 residues. CD4+ T cells specific for antigen were expanded with viral peptide pools by the ViraFEST assay before sequencing. Scientists isolated CD4+ T cells after a roughly 9-day culture period ended. Participants completed two doses of the BNT162b2 or mRNA-1273 vaccine. The chain employs TRBV5-5 and TRBJ2-7; 9 positions agree with TRBD1. The origin of this receptor is a human donor who received a COVID-19 vaccine. Some clones in this sample may be carry-over from other donors' samples. The sequencing here drew on CD4+ T cells from PBMCs cultured with HCoV-NL63 spike peptides, taken after COVID-19 vaccination. CDR3 loop: CASSHQGTGINEQYV. The CDR3 coding sequence is TGTGCCAGCAGCCATCAGGGGACAGGGATCAACGAGCAGTACGTC.